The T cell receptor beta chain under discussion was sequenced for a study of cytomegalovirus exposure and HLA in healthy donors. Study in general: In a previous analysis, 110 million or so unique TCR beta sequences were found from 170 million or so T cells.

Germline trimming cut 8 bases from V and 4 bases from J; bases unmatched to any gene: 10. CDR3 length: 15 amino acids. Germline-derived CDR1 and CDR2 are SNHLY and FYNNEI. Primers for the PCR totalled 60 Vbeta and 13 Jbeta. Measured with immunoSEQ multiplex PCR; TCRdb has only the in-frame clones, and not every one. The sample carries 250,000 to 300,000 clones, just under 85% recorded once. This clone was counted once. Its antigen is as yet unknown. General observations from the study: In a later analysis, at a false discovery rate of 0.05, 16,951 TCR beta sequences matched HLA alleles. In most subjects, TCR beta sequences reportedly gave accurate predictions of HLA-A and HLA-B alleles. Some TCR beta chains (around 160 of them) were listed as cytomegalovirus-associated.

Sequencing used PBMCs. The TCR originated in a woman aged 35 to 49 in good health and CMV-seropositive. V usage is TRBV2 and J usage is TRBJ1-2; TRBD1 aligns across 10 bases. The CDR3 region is CASVVGTGEGYGYTF. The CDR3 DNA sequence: TGTGCCAGCGTGGTGGGGACAGGGGAGGGCTATGGCTACACCTTC.